Each of the 11 T cell receptor beta chains below was sequenced from the same sample in a study of cytomegalovirus exposure and HLA in healthy donors. The PCR employed 60 Vbeta primers together with 13 Jbeta primers. Libraries were prepared by immunoSEQ multiplex PCR; TCRdb keeps only in-frame clonotypes and omits some of them. The sample includes roughly 89,000 clones, more than 80% of them seen just once. What was sequenced was PBMCs. The receptors shown here come from a woman aged 25 to 39 in good health and CMV-seronegative.

V usage is TRBV7-2 and J usage is TRBJ2-7; no clear D gene. V lost 5 bases and J 2 bases, leaving 19 bases between the germline ends. Germline values: CDR1 SGHTA, CDR2 FQGNSA. This CDR3 is built from 16 residues. CDR3 coding DNA: TGTGCCAGCAGCCGTGATCGTACCGGGTCCACCTACGAGCAGTACTTC. Residues: CASSRDRTGSTYEQYF.

The rearrangement uses TRBV5-4 and TRBJ1-4, with TRBD1 matching 8 bases. This CDR3 comprises 15 residues. The junction had 6 bases not matched to a gene; V was cut back by 1 base and J by 7 bases. CDR1 and CDR2 from the germline V gene are SGHNT and YYREEE (reference sequence). As DNA, the CDR3 is TGTGCCAGCAGCTTGTGGCAGGGGGCTGGTGAAAAACTGTTTTTT. Translation: CASSLWQGAGEKLFF. Using reference TRBV5-4 and TRBJ1-4 for the parts outside the CDR3, the full variable domain is ETGVTQSPTHLIKTRGQQVTLRCSSQSGHNTVSWYQQALGQGPQFIFQYYREEENGRGNFPPRFSGLQFPNYSSELNVNALELDDSALYLCASSLWQGAGEKLFFGSGTQLSVL.

This sequence joins TRBV28 and TRBJ2-3, with a tentative D call TRBD2 (6 bases). V lost 1 base to trimming and J lost 4 bases, with 15 bases between them. The germline V gene encodes CDR1 MDHEN and CDR2 SYDVKM. The CDR3 has 16 residues. CDR3 region: CASSLSPPGRSDTQYF. CDR3 bases: TGTGCCAGCAGTTTATCCCCTCCTGGGAGGTCAGATACGCAGTATTTT.

In DNA, the CDR3 is TGTGCCAGTAGGAGTTATAGCACAAACACCGGGGAGCTGTTTTTT. It specifies CASRSYSTNTGELFF. The chain combines TRBV19 with TRBJ2-2; no definite D call. The CDR3 runs to 15 residues. From germline, CDR1 is LNHDA and CDR2 SQIVND (reference sequence). Trimming removed 6 bases at V and 2 bases at J, with 13 bases between.

The chain employs TRBV29-1 and TRBJ2-3, with 13 nucleotides matching TRBD2. This CDR3 comprises 13 residues. The V and J ends lost 1 base and 11 bases, in that order; junction bases with no gene match: 3. Germline CDR1 reads SQVTM; CDR2 reads ANQGSEA. For the CDR3, the DNA is TGCAGCGTTGAAGGACTAGCGGGAGGTGGGCAGTATTTT. Residues: CSVEGLAGGGQYF.

This clone was counted a single time. The chain has TRBV30 and TRBJ1-1; 7 bases are shared with TRBD1. V was pared by 0 bases and J by 1 base, with 2 bases of the junction left unmatched. The CDR3 contains 14 residues. From germline, CDR1 is GTSNPN and CDR2 SVGIG (reference sequence). The CDR3 DNA is TGTGCCTGGAGTGTCACAGGGGAGAACACTGAAGCTTTCTTT. It specifies CAWSVTGENTEAFF.

The DNA for the CDR3 is TGTGCCAGCAGCCTTCTTCGGACTGCCGACAATGAGCAGTTCTTC. It translates to CASSLLRTADNEQFF. The gene calls are TRBV7-9 and TRBJ2-1; possibly TRBD2 for D (5 bases). With 5 bases removed from V and 5 bases from J, the gap between germline ends came to 16 bases. The CDR3 contains 15 residues. CDR1 is SEHNR and CDR2 is FQNEAQ in the germline V gene (reference sequence).

The rearrangement uses TRBV2 and TRBJ2-7; 8 bases line up with TRBD1. The CDR3 consists of 18 residues. V was pared by 6 bases and J by 3 bases, with 19 bases of the junction left unmatched. Germline V gene sequence: CDR1 SNHLY, CDR2 FYNNEI. CDR3 DNA: TGTGCCAGCAGCCAACGCCTCGGACAGGGAATTTTGGACTACGAGCAGTACTTC. Residues: CASSQRLGQGILDYEQYF.

The genes are TRBV5-1 and TRBJ1-1, with TRBD1 matching 11 bases. The J segment lost 0 bases and the V segment lost 3 bases, leaving 13 bases of the junction unmatched. CDR1 is SGHRS and CDR2 is YFSETQ in the germline V gene. The CDR3 consists of 19 residues. The CDR3 nucleotides read TGCGCCAGCAGCTCGGTACGGGACAGGGGGAACCATGTGAACACTGAAGCTTTCTTT. Translating gives CASSSVRDRGNHVNTEAFF.

V is TRBV10-2 and J is TRBJ1-3; TRBD1 might be the D (6 bases). CDR3 length: 16 residues. Germline V gene data show CDR1 as WSHSY and CDR2 as SAAADI. V was pared by 5 bases and J by 1 base, with 15 bases between. The CDR3 nucleotides are TGCGCCAGCAGTATAAATCAGGGGCCGTCTGGAAACACCATATATTTT. It translates to CASSINQGPSGNTIYF.

The chain combines TRBV2 with TRBJ1-5; 7 nucleotides align to TRBD1. Germline V gene sequence: CDR1 SNHLY, CDR2 FYNNEI. V trimming: 6 bases; J trimming: 2 bases; junction bases outside the gene matches: 7. The length of the CDR3 is 15 residues. As DNA, the CDR3 is TGTGCCAGCAGCGTACAGGGGATTCGCAATCAGCCCCAGCATTTT. Amino acids: CASSVQGIRNQPQHF.